The entry below gives a single T cell receptor beta chain sequence along with its context. These data belong to a study of T cell responses to AZD1222 COVID-19 vaccine. The CDR3 length is 17 residues. Germline assignment: CDR1 MDHEN and CDR2 SYDVKM. The V end lost 3 bases, the J end lost 0 bases, and 14 bases lay between the germline ends. Sequencing used immunoSEQ multiplex PCR; TCRdb keeps in-frame clones, though not all of them. The profile shows about 120,000 clones, 85% to 90% of them singletons. The source of this sequence is an adult in good health. The chain employs TRBV28 and TRBJ1-4; a possible D gene is TRBD1 (6 bases). The sequenced sample was peripheral blood, obtained on day 0 of AZD1222 vaccination. The CDR3 DNA reads as TGTGCCAGCAGTTTTGCAGGGGAGGGGGCAACTAATGAAAAACTGTTTTTT. Encoded protein: CASSFAGEGATNEKLFF.